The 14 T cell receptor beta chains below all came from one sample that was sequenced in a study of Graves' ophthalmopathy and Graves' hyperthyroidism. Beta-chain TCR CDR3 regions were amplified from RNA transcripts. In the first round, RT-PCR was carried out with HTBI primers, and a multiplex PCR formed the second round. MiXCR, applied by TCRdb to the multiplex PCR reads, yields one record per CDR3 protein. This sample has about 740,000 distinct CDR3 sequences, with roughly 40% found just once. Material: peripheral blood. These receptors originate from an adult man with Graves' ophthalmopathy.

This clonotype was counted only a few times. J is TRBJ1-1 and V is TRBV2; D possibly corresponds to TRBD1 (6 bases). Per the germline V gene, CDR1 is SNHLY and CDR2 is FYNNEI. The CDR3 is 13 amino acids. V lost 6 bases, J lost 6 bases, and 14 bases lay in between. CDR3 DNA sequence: TGTGCCAGCAGCCCCACAGGGTTCCCTGAAGCTTTCTTT. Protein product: CASSPTGFPEAFF.

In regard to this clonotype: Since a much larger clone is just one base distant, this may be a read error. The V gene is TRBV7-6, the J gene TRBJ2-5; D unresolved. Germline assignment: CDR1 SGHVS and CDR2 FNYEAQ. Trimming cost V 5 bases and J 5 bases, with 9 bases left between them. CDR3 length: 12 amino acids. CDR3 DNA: TGTGCCAGCAGCCCTTCGCACGAGACCCAGTACTTC. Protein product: CASSPSHETQYF.

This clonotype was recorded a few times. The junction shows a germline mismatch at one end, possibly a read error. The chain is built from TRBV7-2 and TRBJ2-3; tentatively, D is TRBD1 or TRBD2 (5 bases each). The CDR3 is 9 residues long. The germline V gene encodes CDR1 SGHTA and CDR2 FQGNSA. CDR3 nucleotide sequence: TGTGCCAGCAGCTTAGGGGGGACCTTT. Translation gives CASSLGGTF. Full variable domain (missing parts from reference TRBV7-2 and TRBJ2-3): GAGVSQSPSNKVTEKGKDVELRCDPISGHTALYWYRQSLGQGLEFLIYFQGNSAPDKSGLPSDRFSAERTGGSVSTLTIQRTQQEDSAVYLCASSLGGTFGPGTRLTVL.

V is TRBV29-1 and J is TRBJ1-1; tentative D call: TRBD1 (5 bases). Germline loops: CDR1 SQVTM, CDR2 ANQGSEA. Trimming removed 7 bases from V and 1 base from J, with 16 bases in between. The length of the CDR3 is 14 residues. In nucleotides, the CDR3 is TGCAGCGGCAGTGTCGGGGCATGGAACACTGAAGCTTTCTTT. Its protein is CSGSVGAWNTEAFF.

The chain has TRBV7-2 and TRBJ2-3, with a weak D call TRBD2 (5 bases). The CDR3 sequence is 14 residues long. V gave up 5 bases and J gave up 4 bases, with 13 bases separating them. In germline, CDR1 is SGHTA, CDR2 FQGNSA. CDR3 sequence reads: CASSGSGYPDTQYF. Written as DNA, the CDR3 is TGTGCCAGCAGCGGAAGCGGCTACCCAGATACGCAGTATTTT.

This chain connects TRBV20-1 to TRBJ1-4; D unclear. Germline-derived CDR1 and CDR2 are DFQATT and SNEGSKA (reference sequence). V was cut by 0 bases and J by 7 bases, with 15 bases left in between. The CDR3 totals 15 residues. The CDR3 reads CSARDIRKVGEKLFF. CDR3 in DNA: TGCAGTGCTAGAGATATACGAAAGGTCGGTGAAAAACTGTTTTTT.

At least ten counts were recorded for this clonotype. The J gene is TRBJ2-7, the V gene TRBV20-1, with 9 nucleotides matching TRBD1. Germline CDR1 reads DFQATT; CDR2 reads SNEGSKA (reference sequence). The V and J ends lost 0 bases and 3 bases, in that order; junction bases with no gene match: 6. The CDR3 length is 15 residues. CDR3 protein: CSARDIGTGRYEQYF. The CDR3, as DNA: TGCAGTGCTAGAGATATCGGGACAGGGCGCTACGAGCAGTACTTC.

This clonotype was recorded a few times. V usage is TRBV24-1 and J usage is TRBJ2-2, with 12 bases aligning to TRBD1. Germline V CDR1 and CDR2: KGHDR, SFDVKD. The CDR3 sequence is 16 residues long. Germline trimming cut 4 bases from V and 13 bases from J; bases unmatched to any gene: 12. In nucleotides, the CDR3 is TGTGCCACCAGTGAGACCGGGACAGGGGGCAAATACGGGCTGTTTTTT. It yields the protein CATSETGTGGKYGLFF.

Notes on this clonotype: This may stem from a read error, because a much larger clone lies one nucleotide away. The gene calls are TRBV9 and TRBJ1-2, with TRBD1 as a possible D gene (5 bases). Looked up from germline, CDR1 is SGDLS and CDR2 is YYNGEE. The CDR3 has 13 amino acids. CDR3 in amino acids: CASSATELSGHTF. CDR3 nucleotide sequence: TGTGCCAGCAGCGCGACAGAGCTTAGTGGCCACACCTTC. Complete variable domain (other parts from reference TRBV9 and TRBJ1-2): DSGVTQTPKHLITATGQRVTLRCSPRSGDLSVYWYQQSLDQGLQFLIQYYNGEERAKGNILERFSAQQFPDLHSELNLSSLELGDSALYFCASSATELSGHTFGSGTRLTVV.

The CDR3 DNA sequence: TGTGCCAGCAGCGTAGAAGCGGGAGCGATGGGAGATACGCAGTATTTT. Translation gives CASSVEAGAMGDTQYF. V gene TRBV25-1 combines with J gene TRBJ2-3; TRBD2 matches 8 bases. The J segment lost 5 bases and the V segment lost 6 bases, leaving 13 bases of the junction unmatched. The CDR3 sequence is 16 residues long. CDR1 MGHDK and CDR2 SYGVNS come from the germline V gene.

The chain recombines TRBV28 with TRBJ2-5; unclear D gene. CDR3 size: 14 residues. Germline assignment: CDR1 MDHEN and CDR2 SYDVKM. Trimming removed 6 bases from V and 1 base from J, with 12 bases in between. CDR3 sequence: CASSSPPVQETQYF. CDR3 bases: TGTGCCAGCAGCTCACCACCGGTCCAAGAGACCCAGTACTTC.

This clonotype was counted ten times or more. The CDR3 region is CSARDGGAEAFF. In DNA form, the CDR3 reads TGCAGTGCTAGGGATGGGGGCGCTGAAGCTTTCTTT. V is TRBV20-1 and J is TRBJ1-1, with a tentative D call TRBD1 (6 bases). This CDR3 comprises 12 residues. CDR1 is DFQATT, CDR2 SNEGSKA, per germline (reference sequence). Trimming removed 3 bases from V and 6 bases from J, with 11 bases in between.

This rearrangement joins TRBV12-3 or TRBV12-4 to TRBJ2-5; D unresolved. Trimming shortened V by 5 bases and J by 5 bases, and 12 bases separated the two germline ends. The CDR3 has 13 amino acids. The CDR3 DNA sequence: TGTGCCAGCAGTGAAACAACCGGCGAGACCCAGTACTTC. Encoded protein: CASSETTGETQYF.

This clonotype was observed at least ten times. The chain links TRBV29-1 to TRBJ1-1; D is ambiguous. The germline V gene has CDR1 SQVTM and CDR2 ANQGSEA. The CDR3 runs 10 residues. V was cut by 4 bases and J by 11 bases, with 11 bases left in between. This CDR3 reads CSVAVSEAFF. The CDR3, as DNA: TGCAGCGTTGCGGTATCCGAGGCTTTCTTT.